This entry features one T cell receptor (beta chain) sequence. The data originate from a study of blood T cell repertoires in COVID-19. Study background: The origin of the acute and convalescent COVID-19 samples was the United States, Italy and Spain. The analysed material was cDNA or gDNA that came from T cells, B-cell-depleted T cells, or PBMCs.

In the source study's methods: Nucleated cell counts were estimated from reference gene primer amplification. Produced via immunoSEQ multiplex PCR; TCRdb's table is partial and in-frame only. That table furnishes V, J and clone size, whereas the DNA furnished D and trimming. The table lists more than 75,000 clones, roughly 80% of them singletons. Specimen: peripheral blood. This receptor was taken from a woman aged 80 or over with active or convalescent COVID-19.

CDR3 nucleotide sequence: TGTGCCAGCGGGACTAGAAGTGAAAAACTGTTTTTT. The encoded protein is CASGTRSEKLFF. The chain combines TRBV7-2 with TRBJ1-4; tentatively, D is TRBD1 (5 bases). In germline, CDR1 is SGHTA, CDR2 FQGNSA. Trimming pared 8 bases from V and 7 bases from J, leaving 11 bases between. CDR3 length: 12 residues.